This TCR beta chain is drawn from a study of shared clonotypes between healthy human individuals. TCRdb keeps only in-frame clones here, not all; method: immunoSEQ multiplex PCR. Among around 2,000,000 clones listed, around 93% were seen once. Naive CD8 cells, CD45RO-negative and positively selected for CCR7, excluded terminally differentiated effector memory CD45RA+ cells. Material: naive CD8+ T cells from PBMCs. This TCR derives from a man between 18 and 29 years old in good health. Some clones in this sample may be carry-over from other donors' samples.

The CDR3 region has the DNA TGTGCCAGCAGCTTAGCGACTAGCGGGAACTCCAATGAGCAGTTCTTC. This gives the protein CASSLATSGNSNEQFF. V and J are TRBV11-1 and TRBJ2-1, with 11 positions matching TRBD2. This CDR3 comprises 16 residues. Germline V gene lookup returns CDR1 SGHAT and CDR2 FQDESV (reference sequence). V dropped 0 bases and J dropped 6; count of bases not matched to a gene: 4.